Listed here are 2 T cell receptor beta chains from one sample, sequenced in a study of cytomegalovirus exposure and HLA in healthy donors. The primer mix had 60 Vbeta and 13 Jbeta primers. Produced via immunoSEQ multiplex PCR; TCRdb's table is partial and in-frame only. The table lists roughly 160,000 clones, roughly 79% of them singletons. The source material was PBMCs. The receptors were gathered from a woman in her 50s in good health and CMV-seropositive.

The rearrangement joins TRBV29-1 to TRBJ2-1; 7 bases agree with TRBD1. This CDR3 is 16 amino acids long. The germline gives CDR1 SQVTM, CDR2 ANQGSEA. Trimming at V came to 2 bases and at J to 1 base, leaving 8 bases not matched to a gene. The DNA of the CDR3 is TGCAGCGTTGAAATGCCGGGACAGAGTTCCTACAATGAGCAGTTCTTC. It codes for CSVEMPGQSSYNEQFF.

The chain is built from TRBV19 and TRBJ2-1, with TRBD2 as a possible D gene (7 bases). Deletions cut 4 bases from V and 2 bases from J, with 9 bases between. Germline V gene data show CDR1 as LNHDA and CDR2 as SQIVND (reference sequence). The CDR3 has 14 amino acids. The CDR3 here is CASSRGGAYNEQFF. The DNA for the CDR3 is TGTGCCAGTAGTAGGGGGGGCGCCTACAATGAGCAGTTCTTC.